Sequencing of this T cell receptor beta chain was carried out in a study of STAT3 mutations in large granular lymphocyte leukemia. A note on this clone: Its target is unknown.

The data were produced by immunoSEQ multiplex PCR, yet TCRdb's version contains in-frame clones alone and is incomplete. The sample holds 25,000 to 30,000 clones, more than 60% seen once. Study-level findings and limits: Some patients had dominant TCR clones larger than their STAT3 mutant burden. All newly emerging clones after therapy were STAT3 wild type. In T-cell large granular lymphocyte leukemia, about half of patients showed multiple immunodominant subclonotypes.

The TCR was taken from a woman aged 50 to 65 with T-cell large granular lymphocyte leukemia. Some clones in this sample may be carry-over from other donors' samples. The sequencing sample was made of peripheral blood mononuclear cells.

CDR3 coding DNA: TGTGCCATCAGCTTAGCGGGAGGGCAAGATACGCAGTATTTT. Protein product: CAISLAGGQDTQYF. The V and J genes are TRBV10-3 and TRBJ2-3; 11 bases fit TRBD2. Germline assignment: CDR1 ENHRY and CDR2 SYGVKD. The CDR3 is 14 amino acids. V dropped 6 bases and J dropped 5; count of bases not matched to a gene: 4.